This T cell receptor beta chain was identified during a study of blood T cell repertoires in COVID-19. Libraries were prepared by immunoSEQ multiplex PCR; TCRdb keeps only in-frame clonotypes and omits some of them. The sample carries 400,000 to 450,000 clones, 89% recorded once. Germline assignment: CDR1 SGHDT and CDR2 YYEEEE. This CDR3 region has 12 residues. The V and J ends lost 4 bases and 6 bases respectively, with 10 bases between them. Sequenced: peripheral blood. The chain is built from TRBV5-6 and TRBJ1-2, with D unresolved. This TCR was sampled from a woman aged 40 to 55 with COVID-19, enrolled during active disease. The CDR3 sequence is CASSRPGDGYTF. The CDR3 nucleotides are TGTGCCAGCAGCCGCCCTGGAGATGGCTACACCTTC.